The rows below give T cell receptor beta chains drawn from one sample of a study of shared clonotypes between healthy human individuals. Repertoires were generated with immunoSEQ multiplex PCR, while TCRdb's copy carries only in-frame clones and drops some. This sample carries some 2.1 million clones, 90% to 95% of them seen once, and the ten largest clones take over 1.5%. The sequencing input was naive CD8+ T cells from PBMCs. These receptors came from a man younger than 35 in good health. Some clones in this sample may be carry-over from other donors' samples. Each CDR3 is given with its conserved first and last residue. The D gene is left open where the match is weak.

TRBD1,TRBJ2-7,TRBV5-1,CASSLRDSSYEQYF,TGCGCCAGCAGCTTGCGGGACAGCTCCTACGAGCAGTACTTC
TRBD1,TRBJ1-2,TRBV9,CASSGTGGGYTF,TGTGCCAGCAGCGGCACAGGGGGAGGCTACACCTTC
-,TRBJ1-1,TRBV6-1,CASSKGYAFF,TGTGCCAGCAGCAAGGGGTATGCTTTCTTT
-,TRBJ2-1,TRBV6-5,CASSYSRTHSYNEQFF,TGTGCCAGCAGTTACTCACGGACTCACTCCTACAATGAGCAGTTCTTC
TRBD2,TRBJ2-1,TRBV28,CASSGGTSGGTYNEQFF,TGTGCCAGCAGTGGGGGGACTAGCGGGGGTACCTACAATGAGCAGTTCTTC
-,TRBJ2-7,TRBV27,CASAVGGSSYEQYF,TGTGCCAGCGCGGTAGGGGGTAGCTCCTACGAGCAGTACTTC
-,TRBJ2-1,TRBV15,CATSVDRSSGEQFF,TGTGCCACCAGCGTCGACAGGAGCTCGGGCGAGCAGTTCTTC
-,TRBJ2-1,TRBV4-1,CASSHPLYNEQFF,TGCGCCAGCAGCCATCCACTCTACAATGAGCAGTTCTTC
-,TRBJ1-1,TRBV2,CASDLGTEAFF,TGTGCCAGCGACCTCGGCACTGAAGCTTTCTTT
-,TRBJ2-1,TRBV5-6,CASSYREVEQFF,TGTGCCAGCAGCTACCGGGAAGTTGAGCAGTTCTTC
-,TRBJ1-5,TRBV2,CASSDFRPQHF,TGTGCCAGCAGTGATTTTCGGCCCCAGCATTTT